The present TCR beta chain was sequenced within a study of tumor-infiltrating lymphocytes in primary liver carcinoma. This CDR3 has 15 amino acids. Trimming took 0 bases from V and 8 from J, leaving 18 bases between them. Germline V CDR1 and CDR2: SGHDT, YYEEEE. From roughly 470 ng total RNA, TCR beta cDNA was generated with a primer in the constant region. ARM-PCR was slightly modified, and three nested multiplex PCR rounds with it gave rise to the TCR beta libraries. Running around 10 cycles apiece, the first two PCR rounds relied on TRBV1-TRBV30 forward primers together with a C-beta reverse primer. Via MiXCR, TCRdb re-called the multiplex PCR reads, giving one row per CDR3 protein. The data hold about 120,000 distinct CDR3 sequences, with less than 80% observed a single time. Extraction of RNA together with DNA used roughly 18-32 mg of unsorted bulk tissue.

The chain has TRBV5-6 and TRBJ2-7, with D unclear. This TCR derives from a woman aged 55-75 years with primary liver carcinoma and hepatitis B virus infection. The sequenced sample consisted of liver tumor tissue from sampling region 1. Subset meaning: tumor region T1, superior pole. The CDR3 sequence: CASSLVDRNTYKQYF. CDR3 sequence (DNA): TGTGCCAGCAGCTTGGTGGATAGGAATACTTACAAGCAGTACTTC.